This is a list of T cell receptor beta chains from one sample in a study of blood T cell repertoires in COVID-19. The data were produced by immunoSEQ multiplex PCR, yet TCRdb's version contains in-frame clones alone and is incomplete. The sample records roughly 190,000 clones, around 80% being singletons. The sequencing input was peripheral blood. The receptors originated from a woman aged 45-60 years with acute or convalescent COVID-19. Both conserved end residues are part of each CDR3. A D gene is named only where the DNA matches it firmly. Clone size is shown for a subset of rows, as once, few, many or a class of expanded clone.

v_gene: TRBV2; abundance: NA; j_gene: TRBJ2-2; d_gene: NA; CDR3nt: TGTGCCACCCGGGGATACACCGGGGAGCTGTTTTTT; CDR3aa: CATRGYTGELFF
v_gene: TRBV5-8; abundance: NA; j_gene: TRBJ2-7; d_gene: NA; CDR3nt: TGTGCCAGCAGCTTGCGCGGGGATCGTTGGATCGAGCAGTACTTC; CDR3aa: CASSLRGDRWIEQYF
v_gene: TRBV29-1; abundance: NA; j_gene: TRBJ1-2; d_gene: NA; CDR3nt: TGCAGCGTTGGGGAGAACTATGGCTACACCTTC; CDR3aa: CSVGENYGYTF
v_gene: TRBV24-1; abundance: NA; j_gene: TRBJ2-1; d_gene: TRBD1; CDR3nt: TGTGCCACCAGTGATTCTGGGACAGGCGTCGTGGAGCAGTTCTTC; CDR3aa: CATSDSGTGVVEQFF
v_gene: TRBV15; abundance: NA; j_gene: TRBJ1-2; d_gene: NA; CDR3nt: TGTGCCACCAGCAGATTTGCTGGTGAGTCTAACTATGGCTACACCTTC; CDR3aa: CATSRFAGESNYGYTF
v_gene: TRBV7-8; abundance: few; j_gene: TRBJ2-7; d_gene: TRBD1; CDR3nt: TGTGCCAGCAGCCGAGACAGGGGGCTCTACGAGCAGTACTTC; CDR3aa: CASSRDRGLYEQYF
v_gene: TRBV20-1; abundance: few; j_gene: TRBJ1-5; d_gene: NA; CDR3nt: TGCAGTGCTAGTAAGGGGGATAGCAATCAGCCCCAGCATTTT; CDR3aa: CSASKGDSNQPQHF
v_gene: TRBV3-1/TRBV3-2; abundance: NA; j_gene: TRBJ2-7; d_gene: NA; CDR3nt: TGTGCCAGCAGCCAAGATTTACAGGGCGCCAAGTACTTC; CDR3aa: CASSQDLQGAKYF
v_gene: TRBV19; abundance: NA; j_gene: TRBJ2-7; d_gene: NA; CDR3nt: TGTGCCAGTAGCCCCGGCCCAGACAGGTACGAGCAGTACTTC; CDR3aa: CASSPGPDRYEQYF
v_gene: TRBV27; abundance: NA; j_gene: TRBJ1-4; d_gene: NA; CDR3nt: TGTGCCAGCAGTTTTGATGGGAGGTCGGCAACTAATGAAAAACTGTTTTTT; CDR3aa: CASSFDGRSATNEKLFF
v_gene: TRBV11-3; abundance: NA; j_gene: TRBJ2-7; d_gene: NA; CDR3nt: TGTGCCAGCAGCTCACCGACAGCCCCCTACGAGCAGTACTTC; CDR3aa: CASSSPTAPYEQYF
v_gene: TRBV28; abundance: NA; j_gene: TRBJ1-6; d_gene: NA; CDR3nt: TGTGCCAGCAGTTGGCAGGATTTCTATAATTCACCCCTCCACTTT; CDR3aa: CASSWQDFYNSPLHF
v_gene: TRBV7-8; abundance: NA; j_gene: TRBJ2-5; d_gene: NA; CDR3nt: TGTGCCAGCAGACCTACGATACAGGGGACCCAGTACTTC; CDR3aa: CASRPTIQGTQYF
v_gene: TRBV7-2; abundance: NA; j_gene: TRBJ1-2; d_gene: NA; CDR3nt: TGTGCCAGCAGCCTGCCTGACACGGGGAATGGCTACACCTTC; CDR3aa: CASSLPDTGNGYTF
v_gene: TRBV6-2/TRBV6-3; abundance: few; j_gene: TRBJ2-1; d_gene: TRBD1; CDR3nt: TGTGCCAGCAGCGCACCGGGACAGGGGGTAAATGAGCAGTTCTTC; CDR3aa: CASSAPGQGVNEQFF
v_gene: TRBV19; abundance: few; j_gene: TRBJ2-1; d_gene: NA; CDR3nt: TGTGCCAGTAGTGGAACAGGCTTTGAGCAGTTCTTC; CDR3aa: CASSGTGFEQFF
v_gene: TRBV28; abundance: NA; j_gene: TRBJ2-3; d_gene: NA; CDR3nt: TGTGCCAGCAGTCCATATAGCAGAGATACGCAGTATTTT; CDR3aa: CASSPYSRDTQYF
v_gene: TRBV7-9; abundance: few; j_gene: TRBJ2-1; d_gene: TRBD2; CDR3nt: TGTGCCAGCAGCACCCAGGGACTAGCGGGACTTGAGCAGTTCTTC; CDR3aa: CASSTQGLAGLEQFF
v_gene: TRBV7-9; abundance: NA; j_gene: TRBJ1-2; d_gene: TRBD1; CDR3nt: TGTGCCAGCAGCTTAGGTTTTACGCCGGGACAGGGACTATATGGCTACACCTTC; CDR3aa: CASSLGFTPGQGLYGYTF
v_gene: TRBV24-1; abundance: once; j_gene: TRBJ2-1; d_gene: NA; CDR3nt: TGTGCCACCAGTGATTTCCAACCTTCGCGGGGATACAATGAGCAGTTCTTC; CDR3aa: CATSDFQPSRGYNEQFF
v_gene: TRBV7-9; abundance: NA; j_gene: TRBJ2-3; d_gene: NA; CDR3nt: TGTGCCAGCAGCTTAGCCGGGTCCCGAGGCGTAGATACGCAGTATTTT; CDR3aa: CASSLAGSRGVDTQYF
v_gene: TRBV7-9; abundance: NA; j_gene: TRBJ1-6; d_gene: TRBD1; CDR3nt: TGTGCCAGCAGCCCTCGACAGGGTGAGACACCCCTCCACTTT; CDR3aa: CASSPRQGETPLHF
v_gene: TRBV2; abundance: NA; j_gene: TRBJ1-1; d_gene: TRBD1; CDR3nt: TGTGCCAGCAGATGGGGACAGTCGTTGAACACTGAAGCTTTCTTT; CDR3aa: CASRWGQSLNTEAFF
v_gene: TRBV3-1/TRBV3-2; abundance: NA; j_gene: TRBJ1-1; d_gene: TRBD1; CDR3nt: TGTGCCAGCAGCAAGAGGACAGGGGCCTTGAACACTGAAGCTTTCTTT; CDR3aa: CASSKRTGALNTEAFF
v_gene: TRBV5-1; abundance: few; j_gene: TRBJ1-4; d_gene: NA; CDR3nt: TGCGCCAGCAGCTCCAAGACAGGTCCGTCAACTAATGAAAAACTGTTTTTT; CDR3aa: CASSSKTGPSTNEKLFF
v_gene: TRBV7-2; abundance: NA; j_gene: TRBJ2-3; d_gene: NA; CDR3nt: TGTGCCAGCAGCTTAGGAGTTTCAAGCGGTGGAGGAGGGCAGTATTTT; CDR3aa: CASSLGVSSGGGGQYF
v_gene: TRBV5-5; abundance: NA; j_gene: TRBJ2-1; d_gene: TRBD2; CDR3nt: TGTGCCAGCACTTTGAGGCTAGCGGGAGTGGGTAATGAGCAGTTCTTC; CDR3aa: CASTLRLAGVGNEQFF
v_gene: TRBV18; abundance: NA; j_gene: TRBJ1-4; d_gene: TRBD1; CDR3nt: TGTGCCAGCTCACCAGGACAGGCCGGGCGAGGTGAAAAACTGTTTTTT; CDR3aa: CASSPGQAGRGEKLFF
v_gene: TRBV5-4; abundance: NA; j_gene: TRBJ2-1; d_gene: TRBD1; CDR3nt: TGTGCCAGCAGCACCCGGACAGGGCGGAATGAGCAGTTCTTC; CDR3aa: CASSTRTGRNEQFF
v_gene: TRBV19; abundance: NA; j_gene: TRBJ2-2; d_gene: NA; CDR3nt: TGTGCCAGTAGTTCTACAGGGAGGGGCACCGGGGAGCTGTTTTTT; CDR3aa: CASSSTGRGTGELFF
v_gene: TRBV27; abundance: NA; j_gene: TRBJ2-2; d_gene: NA; CDR3nt: TGTGCCAGCAGTTTAGGGGGGACCGGGGAGCTGTTTTTT; CDR3aa: CASSLGGTGELFF
v_gene: TRBV4-3; abundance: NA; j_gene: TRBJ2-7; d_gene: NA; CDR3nt: TGCGCCAGCAGCCAAGATCAGCTGGGGCCCTACGAGCAGTACTTC; CDR3aa: CASSQDQLGPYEQYF
v_gene: TRBV6-2/TRBV6-3; abundance: few; j_gene: TRBJ2-5; d_gene: TRBD2; CDR3nt: TGTGCCAGCAGCCAACTAGCGGGAGGGCACCGGTACTTC; CDR3aa: CASSQLAGGHRYF
v_gene: TRBV14; abundance: NA; j_gene: TRBJ1-6; d_gene: NA; CDR3nt: TGTGCCAGCAGCCACGACACGAATAATTCACCCCTCCACTTT; CDR3aa: CASSHDTNNSPLHF
v_gene: TRBV14; abundance: NA; j_gene: TRBJ2-2; d_gene: NA; CDR3nt: TGTGCCAGCAGCCGGGCAAACACCGGGGAGCTGTTTTTT; CDR3aa: CASSRANTGELFF
v_gene: TRBV5-1; abundance: NA; j_gene: TRBJ2-1; d_gene: NA; CDR3nt: TGCGCCAGCAGGCAGGGACAACTTGACTACAATGAGCAGTTCTTC; CDR3aa: CASRQGQLDYNEQFF
v_gene: TRBV7-2; abundance: NA; j_gene: TRBJ1-1; d_gene: NA; CDR3nt: TGTGCCAGCAGCTTACAGGGTTCTACGAACACTGAAGCTTTCTTT; CDR3aa: CASSLQGSTNTEAFF
v_gene: TRBV6-1; abundance: NA; j_gene: TRBJ2-1; d_gene: TRBD2; CDR3nt: TGTGCCAGCAGTGAACCAAGGACTAGCGGGTATGAGCAGTTCTTC; CDR3aa: CASSEPRTSGYEQFF
v_gene: TRBV9; abundance: once; j_gene: TRBJ1-6; d_gene: NA; CDR3nt: TGTGCCAGCAGAAAGGACCCAAATGGAGGTTCACCCCTCCACTTT; CDR3aa: CASRKDPNGGSPLHF
v_gene: TRBV18; abundance: once; j_gene: TRBJ1-4; d_gene: NA; CDR3nt: TGTGCCAGCTCACACGCCCCCGGGGCAACTAATGAAAAACTGTTTTTT; CDR3aa: CASSHAPGATNEKLFF
v_gene: TRBV27; abundance: NA; j_gene: TRBJ1-4; d_gene: NA; CDR3nt: TGTGCCAGCATGGAGGGAGGTGCAACTAATGAAAAACTGTTTTTT; CDR3aa: CASMEGGATNEKLFF
v_gene: TRBV24-1; abundance: NA; j_gene: TRBJ2-3; d_gene: TRBD1; CDR3nt: TGTGCCACCAGTGACTTTGGACAGGGTCCTAGCACAGATACGCAGTATTTT; CDR3aa: CATSDFGQGPSTDTQYF
v_gene: TRBV6-2/TRBV6-3; abundance: NA; j_gene: TRBJ1-2; d_gene: TRBD1; CDR3nt: TGTGCCAGCAGTTTAACCCGGACAGGGAATGGCTACACCTTC; CDR3aa: CASSLTRTGNGYTF
v_gene: TRBV27; abundance: NA; j_gene: TRBJ1-5; d_gene: TRBD1; CDR3nt: TGTGCCAGCAGTTTATCGGGGCAGGGGGCACGTCAGCCCCAGCATTTT; CDR3aa: CASSLSGQGARQPQHF
v_gene: TRBV7-2; abundance: NA; j_gene: TRBJ2-7; d_gene: TRBD2; CDR3nt: TGTGCCAGCAGTCCTCTAGCGGGACCATTCTACGAGCAGTACTTC; CDR3aa: CASSPLAGPFYEQYF
v_gene: TRBV15; abundance: few; j_gene: TRBJ1-4; d_gene: NA; CDR3nt: TGTGCCACCAGCCCTCAAGCCCAAGGGGCCGAGGATGAAAAACTGTTTTTT; CDR3aa: CATSPQAQGAEDEKLFF
v_gene: TRBV2; abundance: NA; j_gene: TRBJ2-5; d_gene: TRBD2; CDR3nt: TGTGCCAGCAGTGCCGGGACTAGCGGCCTTCAAGAGACCCAGTACTTC; CDR3aa: CASSAGTSGLQETQYF
v_gene: TRBV2; abundance: NA; j_gene: TRBJ1-5; d_gene: NA; CDR3nt: TGTGCCAGCAAGGACGACAGGTTCAATCAGCCCCAGCATTTT; CDR3aa: CASKDDRFNQPQHF
v_gene: TRBV7-8; abundance: NA; j_gene: TRBJ1-6; d_gene: NA; CDR3nt: TGTGCCAGCAGCTATAGCGGCTCCTATAATTCACCCCTCCACTTT; CDR3aa: CASSYSGSYNSPLHF
v_gene: TRBV2; abundance: NA; j_gene: TRBJ2-7; d_gene: TRBD1; CDR3nt: TGTGCCAGCAGCGACAGGGGCAACTACGAGCAGTACTTC; CDR3aa: CASSDRGNYEQYF
v_gene: TRBV4-3; abundance: NA; j_gene: TRBJ1-5; d_gene: NA; CDR3nt: TGCGCCAGCAGCCAAGATTTAGGGACACCCCATCATTTT; CDR3aa: CASSQDLGTPHHF